The T cell receptor beta chain described here comes from a study of blood T cell repertoires in COVID-19 (dated by TCRdb to the early 2020s). Study-wide context: Samples from collaborators originated in the United States, Italy and Spain and spanned both the acute and convalescent phases of COVID-19. The prospective study material was composed of cDNA or gDNA derived from T cells, B-cell-depleted T cells, or PBMCs. Deeply sampled blood TCRbeta repertoires from subjects exposed to, actively infected with, or recovered from COVID-19 were included in the dataset. A freely available public database, intended as a resource for researchers studying the immune response to SARS-CoV-2, is where the repertoires were released. The samples were drawn from two sources: the first 160 participants of the ongoing ImmuneRACE study, and 1,000 to 1,500 subjects contributed by 6 global collaborators. The sample metadata nearly always contained a de-identified subject ID, COVID-19 status, age in years and sex. Where HLA class I and class II types were available, the types were taken from metadata supplied by the sample provider, not from assay-based typing.

CDR1 and CDR2, looked up from the germline V gene (reference sequence), are SGHNT and YYREEE. The CDR3, from cysteine to phenylalanine, totals 13 residues. The retained sequence is limited to the CDR3, 39 bases, with the frame set at the first base. V drops 4 bases and J drops 7 bases, leaving 15 bases in between. Overall results and qualifications from the work: How much clinical and demographic metadata was included differed by source and by participant, and the metadata was provided uncurated.

TCRbeta CDR3 regions were amplified from genomic DNA by means of the immunoSEQ Assay, a bias-controlled multiplex PCR. Per the authors' processing: The number of nucleated cells in each sample was estimated from the amplification of reference gene primers within the assay. Sequence reads were collapsed and filtered to measure the absolute abundance of every unique TCRbeta CDR3 rearrangement. For each sample, productive Simpson clonality was calculated by taking the square root of Simpson's diversity index across productive rearrangements. Drawn from immuneACCESS, this table holds only the in-frame rearrangements with V and J called that TCRdb kept. Clones are partly lost; checked studies trace under half to an unresolved V gene and leave the rest unexplained. The V and J calls and the clone size are those of that table, but D and trimming were determined from the DNA. The sample includes about 280,000 clones, with approximately 85% observed a single time. The ten largest clones add up to approximately 8.8% of the sample.

Whole blood was collected in K2EDTA tubes by collaborating institutions according to the institutions' own protocols. For TCRbeta analysis, collaborators shipped samples in one of three forms: frozen whole blood, isolated PBMCs, or DNA extracted from either of those sample types. About this clone itself: Its specific antigen is unknown. No base-level quality is on record; no much larger clone is a single base apart.

Recombination linked TRBV5-4 to TRBJ2-7; TRBD1 is a weak D gene call, 6 bases matching. Sequences were obtained from peripheral blood. The TCR sequence derives from a man aged 18 to 30 with active or convalescent COVID-19. The CDR3 protein: CASSATGPTEQYF. The DNA sequence is as follows: TGTGCCAGCAGCGCAACAGGGCCGACGGAGCAGTACTTC.